The clone carrying this T cell receptor (beta chain) was counted only a few times. The antigen is unknown. CDR3 length: 14 amino acids. CDR1 and CDR2 (germline): MGHDK, SYGVNS. With 2 bases removed from V and 5 bases from J, the gap between germline ends came to 12 bases. This entry comes from a study of beta chain features in type 1 diabetes. Every isolated RNA sample was fully reverse transcribed, so sequencing captured expressed TCRB transcripts. TCRdb keeps only in-frame clones here, not all; method: immunoSEQ multiplex PCR. The table records about 330,000 clones, 9.5% to 11% of them present only once. Regarding the study as a whole: When Type 1 diabetes patients were examined, their TCRB CDR3s proved moderately but significantly shorter in all four CD4+ subsets.

The sequenced sample consisted of naive CD4+ T cells from blood. The origin of this receptor is a woman aged 30 to 39 in good health. J is TRBJ2-5 and V is TRBV25-1, with D possibly matching TRBD2 (5 bases). Written as DNA, the CDR3 is TGTGCCAGCAGTGAACCTAGCAGTTCGGAGACCCAGTACTTC. Its translation is CASSEPSSSETQYF.